This T cell receptor (beta chain) was recorded in a study of breast tumors, draining lymph nodes, adjacent tissues. Study conclusions and caveats: The data were judged consistent with most tumor T cells coming from lymph node and expanding in tumor. Tumor TCR diversity was below lymph nodes but above nontumor tissue. That most tumor T cells come from lymph nodes remained unproven.

Breast cancer patients provided tissue from their axillary draining lymph nodes. This clonotype has ten or more counts. What it binds is not known. Trimming took 6 bases from V and 4 from J; bases not matched to a gene: 5. Germline V gives CDR1 DFQATT, CDR2 SNEGSKA (reference sequence). The CDR3 loop spans 13 amino acids. TCRdb itself ran the multiplex PCR reads through MiXCR, one entry per CDR3 protein. The sample includes fewer than 150,000 distinct CDR3 sequences, over 20% seen only once; the top ten take 2.2%. This chain connects TRBV20-1 to TRBJ1-2, with TRBD1 matching 10 bases. The clonotype was recovered from a female donor with breast cancer. Some clones in this sample may be carry-over from other donors' samples. What was sequenced was axillary lymph node tissue. The CDR3 loop reads CSAKGTGAYGYTF. CDR3 coding DNA: TGCAGTGCGAAGGGGACAGGGGCCTATGGCTACACCTTC.